Given below is one T cell receptor (beta chain) in context. The data are from a study of identical twins. Using its own MiXCR run on the 5' RACE reads, TCRdb lists one record per CDR3 protein. The sample includes some 590,000 distinct CDR3 sequences, nearly 10% of them seen just once. Per germline, CDR1 DFQATT and CDR2 SNEGSKA (reference sequence). V was shortened by 6 bases and J by 5 bases, with 13 bases between the two germline ends. The CDR3 consists of 12 residues. In every case, the donor was a healthy Caucasian. The sample also formed part of further work on yellow fever vaccine responses in identical twins.

Sequenced input: PBMCs. This chain joins TRBV20-1 and TRBJ1-1; D is uncertain. The sequence derives from a woman younger than 35 in good health. The CDR3 loop reads CSAKIEWTEAFF. The DNA of the CDR3 is TGCAGTGCCAAGATTGAGTGGACTGAAGCTTTCTTT.